Detailed here is one T cell receptor (beta chain). This sample is part of a study of blood T cell repertoires in COVID-19. The wider study: The United States, Italy and Spain provided the acute and convalescent COVID-19 samples. Sources were T cells, B-cell-depleted T cells, or PBMCs; the material itself was cDNA or gDNA.

Authors' methods: Amplification of reference gene primers provided the estimated nucleated cell counts. Clones were sequenced by immunoSEQ multiplex PCR, and TCRdb holds only the in-frame ones, with some missing. V, J and clone size derive from that table, while D and trimming were established from the DNA sequence. The table includes about 120,000 clones, less than 75% detected once. Germline V gives CDR1 SGHVS, CDR2 FQNEAQ. V shed 6 bases, J shed 10 bases, and the junction held 7 bases outside the gene matches. CDR3 length: 14 amino acids. The receptor comes from a human donor with acute or convalescent COVID-19. The donor label of this sample is uncertain. The rearrangement joins TRBV7-8 to TRBJ1-6; 9 bases line up with TRBD1. The source material was peripheral blood. In nucleotides, the CDR3 is TGTGCCAGCAGACCGGGACAGGGTTACTCACCCCTCCACTTT. It translates to CASRPGQGYSPLHF.